The rows below give T cell receptor beta chains drawn from one sample of a study of blood T cell repertoires in COVID-19. Sequencing was performed with immunoSEQ multiplex PCR; in TCRdb, only in-frame clones are kept and a portion is missing. The data show a few hundred thousand clones, approximately 87% seen once. The source material was PBMCs or T cells enriched from blood (not recorded which). These TCRs come from a woman between 40 and 55 years old who had recovered from COVID-19. CDR3s include the opening cysteine and the closing phenylalanine or tryptophan. Each record gives: V gene, J gene, CDR3 protein.

V gene: TRBV5-1; J gene: TRBJ2-7; CDR3 protein: CASSPRQGAYEQYF
V gene: TRBV3-1/TRBV3-2; J gene: TRBJ1-2; CDR3 protein: CASSQDLGAQGYNYGYTF
V gene: TRBV6-1; J gene: TRBJ2-2; CDR3 protein: CASSANLQGAHTGELFF
V gene: TRBV4-3; J gene: TRBJ2-7; CDR3 protein: CASSQDTSGSYEQYF
V gene: TRBV3-1/TRBV3-2; J gene: TRBJ2-1; CDR3 protein: CASSARGLAGGPNSYNEQFF
V gene: TRBV27; J gene: TRBJ2-1; CDR3 protein: CASSQDSGRAYNEQFF
V gene: TRBV19; J gene: TRBJ1-4; CDR3 protein: CASMSRDSEKLFF
V gene: TRBV5-4; J gene: TRBJ1-1; CDR3 protein: CASSNPPGGDEAFF
V gene: TRBV6-6; J gene: TRBJ1-5; CDR3 protein: CASSPIGLGGSGDQPQHF
V gene: TRBV4-3; J gene: TRBJ2-2; CDR3 protein: CASSVSGGRGTGELFF
V gene: TRBV15; J gene: TRBJ1-1; CDR3 protein: CATSRGFGIGSEAFF
V gene: TRBV11-3; J gene: TRBJ1-1; CDR3 protein: CASSLKRNTEAFF
V gene: TRBV7-2; J gene: TRBJ2-7; CDR3 protein: CASSSRTSGRSYEQYF
V gene: TRBV19; J gene: TRBJ2-7; CDR3 protein: CASSILASGTFHEQYF
V gene: TRBV6-6; J gene: TRBJ1-5; CDR3 protein: CASSRQGANAVNQPQHF
V gene: TRBV4-1; J gene: TRBJ2-1; CDR3 protein: CASSQDIGAGVGNEQFF
V gene: TRBV11-2; J gene: TRBJ1-5; CDR3 protein: CASSLAGYNQPQHF
V gene: TRBV19; J gene: TRBJ2-7; CDR3 protein: CASRPRDSSTYEQYF
V gene: TRBV3-1/TRBV3-2; J gene: TRBJ1-1; CDR3 protein: CASRSTGASNTEAFF
V gene: TRBV19; J gene: TRBJ2-2; CDR3 protein: CASNFDRGTPVRTGELFF
V gene: TRBV2; J gene: TRBJ2-7; CDR3 protein: CASKEGYNSYEQYF
V gene: TRBV18; J gene: TRBJ1-1; CDR3 protein: CASSPERLNTEAFF
V gene: TRBV7-2; J gene: TRBJ1-4; CDR3 protein: CASGRATNEKLFF
V gene: TRBV4-3; J gene: TRBJ2-7; CDR3 protein: CASSQGDRSSYEQYF
V gene: TRBV18; J gene: TRBJ1-1; CDR3 protein: CASSPLTDRGKNTEAFF
V gene: TRBV6-5; J gene: TRBJ1-1; CDR3 protein: CASSYPGSASEAFF
V gene: TRBV27; J gene: TRBJ1-6; CDR3 protein: CASIPRGRVAPLHF
V gene: TRBV27; J gene: TRBJ1-5; CDR3 protein: CASSLDRFNQPQHF
V gene: TRBV6-2/TRBV6-3; J gene: TRBJ2-5; CDR3 protein: CASSYSTTETQYF
V gene: TRBV5-1; J gene: TRBJ1-6; CDR3 protein: CASSWDSYNSPLHF
V gene: TRBV6-5; J gene: TRBJ2-3; CDR3 protein: CASSLRGWVADTQYF
V gene: TRBV7-2; J gene: TRBJ2-1; CDR3 protein: CASVLSSYNEQFF
V gene: TRBV7-9; J gene: TRBJ2-7; CDR3 protein: CASSLGLAGGRYEQYF
V gene: TRBV27; J gene: TRBJ1-4; CDR3 protein: CASSRTGKNEKLFF
V gene: TRBV2; J gene: TRBJ2-7; CDR3 protein: CASSGTGTESPVAEQYF
V gene: TRBV4-1; J gene: TRBJ1-6; CDR3 protein: CASSQGDSVLNSPLHF
V gene: TRBV2; J gene: TRBJ2-3; CDR3 protein: CAITRLAGFLNTQYF
V gene: TRBV5-1; J gene: TRBJ2-3; CDR3 protein: CASSFGQSTDTQYF
V gene: TRBV3-1/TRBV3-2; J gene: TRBJ2-1; CDR3 protein: CASSHQTARDRSYNEQFF
V gene: TRBV27; J gene: TRBJ2-7; CDR3 protein: CASSLDFVGNEQYF
V gene: TRBV12-3/TRBV12-4; J gene: TRBJ2-7; CDR3 protein: CASTSGRGIEQYF
V gene: TRBV3-1/TRBV3-2; J gene: TRBJ2-1; CDR3 protein: CASSQGVAGGNEQFF
V gene: TRBV29-1; J gene: TRBJ2-7; CDR3 protein: CSVEDRTGGSEQYF
V gene: TRBV10-3; J gene: TRBJ1-5; CDR3 protein: CAISEYGSGNQPQHF
V gene: TRBV5-8; J gene: TRBJ1-4; CDR3 protein: CASSLSATDSNEKLFF
V gene: TRBV10-3; J gene: TRBJ1-2; CDR3 protein: CAISENRGDYGYTF
V gene: TRBV6-9; J gene: TRBJ1-1; CDR3 protein: CASSSADGNTEAFF
V gene: TRBV18; J gene: TRBJ2-1; CDR3 protein: CASSRRLAGGNNEQFF
V gene: TRBV19; J gene: TRBJ1-1; CDR3 protein: CASSLGGGPYTEAFF
V gene: TRBV7-9; J gene: TRBJ2-5; CDR3 protein: CASSFGVQETQYF